The T cell receptor (beta chain) under discussion was sequenced for a study of cytomegalovirus exposure and HLA in healthy donors. This clone was recorded once. The antigen is undetermined. Broader study findings: Later analysis demonstrated an association between a missense DCLRE1C variant and TCR beta V- and J-gene trimming. Presence/absence analyses assumed roughly uniform sequencing depth across donors.

The V and J ends lost 8 bases and 1 base, in that order; junction bases with no gene match: 9. From germline, CDR1 is MNHEY and CDR2 SMNVEV (reference sequence). This CDR3 comprises 17 residues. The PCR contained 60 Vbeta and 13 Jbeta primers. TCRdb's table, derived via immunoSEQ multiplex PCR, lists solely in-frame clones and lacks some. Seen here are 200,000 or so clones, approximately 84% observed once, and the top ten hold approximately 5.4%. This TCR derives from a woman in her 30s in good health and CMV-seropositive. The chain carries TRBV27 and TRBJ2-7; 15 bases line up with TRBD2. What was sequenced was PBMCs. As DNA, the CDR3 is TGTGCCAGCGCCTGGGGACTAGCGGGAGGCAAGTCCTACGAGCAGTACTTC. Amino acids: CASAWGLAGGKSYEQYF.